A single sample gave rise to the 21 T cell receptor beta chains below, sequenced in a study of blood T cell repertoires in COVID-19. Generated by immunoSEQ multiplex PCR, the TCRdb table keeps only in-frame clones and is missing some. In the table there are hundreds of thousands of clones, more than 75% of which are singletons. The sample taken for sequencing was peripheral blood. The receptor set was obtained from a woman aged 18-35 years who had recovered from COVID-19.

This rearrangement joins TRBV27 to TRBJ1-2; D is possibly TRBD1 (6 bases). Germline V gene lookup returns CDR1 MNHEY and CDR2 SMNVEV (reference sequence). The germline V and J ends were trimmed by 8 bases and 2 bases, with 18 bases remaining between them. The CDR3 loop spans 15 amino acids. CDR3 region: CASARQVLPNYGYTF. DNA for the CDR3: TGTGCCAGCGCCCGACAGGTTCTCCCAAACTATGGCTACACCTTC.

Here the CDR3 DNA reads TGTGCCAGCGGCCCGGGAGACAATGAGCAGTTCTTC. Amino acid sequence: CASGPGDNEQFF. This chain uses TRBV3-1 (or the pseudogene TRBV3-2) with TRBJ2-1; D possibly corresponds to TRBD2 (6 bases). The CDR3 contains 12 residues. Between the trimmed V and J ends, which lost 8 bases and 5 bases, there was a span of 10 bases. Germline CDR1 and CDR2: LGHDT and YNNKEL (reference sequence).

The V call is TRBV18, the J call TRBJ2-3, with 10 bases lining up with TRBD1. Germline CDR1 reads KGHSH; CDR2 reads LQKENI. CDR3 length: 16 amino acids. J was trimmed by 2 bases and V by 3 bases; bases with no gene match: 5. The CDR3 coding sequence is TGTGCCAGCTCACCCTGGACAGGGGGAGCCACAGATACGCAGTATTTT. Its protein product is CASSPWTGGATDTQYF.

This clone appeared once. CDR3 protein: CASSFGGLGNTEAFF. The CDR3 region has the DNA TGCGCCAGCAGCTTCGGGGGGCTGGGGAACACTGAAGCTTTCTTT. This sequence joins TRBV5-1 and TRBJ1-1; tentative D call: TRBD1 (6 bases). This CDR3 contains 15 residues. Trimming stripped 2 bases from V and 1 base from J, with 12 bases between. Germline-derived CDR1 and CDR2 are SGHRS and YFSETQ.

This rearrangement joins TRBV6-2 or TRBV6-3 to TRBJ2-3, with 15 bases lining up with TRBD2. The length of the CDR3 is 17 residues. V shed 0 bases and J 4 bases; nucleotides not matched to a gene: 2. The germline gives CDR1 MNHEY, CDR2 SVGEGT. The CDR3 bases are TGTGCCAGCAGTTACTCTCGGACTAGCGGGAGGGCAGATACGCAGTATTTT. It translates to CASSYSRTSGRADTQYF.

The rearrangement links TRBV7-9 to TRBJ1-2; D is ambiguous. The CDR3 totals 15 residues. Germline-derived CDR1 and CDR2 are SEHNR and FQNEAQ (reference sequence). The ends were cut back, 0 bases at V and 1 base at J, with 9 bases in the middle. The CDR3 region is CASSLAQEGNYGYTF. CDR3 bases: TGTGCCAGCAGCTTAGCCCAGGAGGGTAACTATGGCTACACCTTC.

This sequence joins TRBV6-2 or TRBV6-3 and TRBJ1-5; D remains ambiguous. Trimming took 0 bases from V and 0 from J, leaving 9 bases between them. CDR3 length equals 16 residues. Germline-derived CDR1 and CDR2 are MNHEY and SVGEGT. CDR3 loop: CASSYSPTYSNQPQHF. CDR3 nucleotides: TGTGCCAGCAGTTACTCTCCGACTTATAGCAATCAGCCCCAGCATTTT.

The chain links TRBV5-1 to TRBJ2-5, with D hard to call. CDR1 SGHRS and CDR2 YFSETQ come from the germline V gene. The CDR3 runs 16 residues. The ends were cut back, 0 bases at V and 5 bases at J, with 17 bases in the middle. CDR3 DNA: TGCGCCAGCAGCTTGGCCCAGATAGCCTCCGGCGAGACCCAGTACTTC. Residues: CASSLAQIASGETQYF.

This clone was detected only a few times. The rearrangement links TRBV6-2 or TRBV6-3 to TRBJ2-1; 9 bases are a match to TRBD1. CDR1 is MNHEY and CDR2 is SVGEGT in the germline V gene. Losses at the gene ends were 2 bases for V and 14 bases for J; bases not matched to a gene: 1. This CDR3 is built from 11 residues. Written as DNA, the CDR3 is TGTGCCAGCAGTTACGGGACAGGGAAGTTCTTC. This gives the protein CASSYGTGKFF.

The CDR3 reads CASSQEGTTYNEQFF. In nucleotides, the CDR3 is TGTGCCAGCAGCCAAGAGGGGACTACTTACAATGAGCAGTTCTTC. This chain links TRBV4-2 with TRBJ2-1; 7 bases line up with TRBD2. The length of the CDR3 is 15 residues. V trimming: 0 bases; J trimming: 4 bases; junction bases outside the gene matches: 3. The V gene's germline CDR1 is LGHNA and CDR2 YNFKEQ.

The chain carries TRBV11-2 and TRBJ1-2; 7 bases are a match to TRBD1. The CDR3 is 15 residues long. Germline loops: CDR1 SGHAT, CDR2 FQNNGV. The J segment lost 6 bases and the V segment lost 5 bases, leaving 12 bases of the junction unmatched. The CDR3 is CASSIRDSLSDGYTF. The CDR3 bases are TGTGCCAGCAGCATAAGGGACAGTCTCAGCGATGGCTACACCTTC. The full variable domain, with the rest looked up from reference TRBV11-2 and TRBJ1-2, is EAGVAQSPRYKIIEKRQSVAFWCNPISGHATLYWYQQILGQGPKLLIQFQNNGVVDDSQLPKDRFSAERLKGVDSTLKIQPAKLEDSAVYLCASSIRDSLSDGYTFGSGTRLTVV.

For the CDR3, the DNA is TGTGCCAGCAGCGTAGGACAGAGTGAGCAGTTCTTC. It specifies CASSVGQSEQFF. The rearrangement joins TRBV9 to TRBJ2-1; TRBD1 is a possible D gene (5 bases). The CDR3 is 12 residues long. The V and J ends lost 0 bases and 9 bases respectively, with 7 bases between them. From germline, CDR1 is SGDLS and CDR2 YYNGEE.

The chain is built from TRBV7-9 and TRBJ2-1, with 9 bases fitting TRBD1. V lost 5 bases to trimming and J lost 8 bases; unmatched junction nucleotides: 13. CDR1 and CDR2 (germline): SEHNR, FQNEAQ (reference sequence). The CDR3 totals 16 residues. The DNA for the CDR3 is TGTGCCAGCAGCGAACGACCCGGGACAGGGTCTCATGAGCAGTTCTTC. Amino acids: CASSERPGTGSHEQFF.

The chain couples TRBV10-1 to TRBJ2-5; weak D call: TRBD1 (6 bases). CDR3 length equals 14 residues. Germline V gene data show CDR1 as WNHNN and CDR2 as SYGVQD (reference sequence). Trimming shortened V by 6 bases and J by 4 bases, and 15 bases separated the two germline ends. The CDR3 bases are TGCGCCAGCAGGGACAGCGACCCACCAGAGACCCAGTACTTC. This translates into CASRDSDPPETQYF.

The V and J genes are TRBV7-2 and TRBJ2-7, with D maybe TRBD1 (5 bases). This CDR3 is 13 amino acids long. V was cut by 7 bases and J by 5 bases, with 15 bases left in between. Germline values: CDR1 SGHTA, CDR2 FQGNSA. The DNA of the CDR3 is TGTGCCAGCACCAGGGCCCCTTTTCACGAGCAGTACGTC. Translating gives CASTRAPFHEQYV.

The gene calls are TRBV29-1 and TRBJ1-1, with TRBD1 identical over 10 bases. The CDR3 runs 13 residues. Germline-derived CDR1 and CDR2 are SQVTM and ANQGSEA. V lost 6 bases and J lost 5; bases outside the gene matches: 6. The CDR3 nucleotides read TGCAGCGTATCCGGGACAGGGGTGACTGAAGCTTTCTTT. Protein sequence: CSVSGTGVTEAFF. The entire variable domain, with the rest obtained from reference TRBV29-1 and TRBJ1-1, is as follows: SAVISQKPSRDICQRGTSLTIQCQVDSQVTMMFWYRQQPGQSLTLIATANQGSEATYESGFVIDKFPISRPNLTFSTLTVSNMSPEDSSIYLCSVSGTGVTEAFFGQGTRLTVV.

The V and J genes are TRBV7-2 and TRBJ1-2; 7 bases are a match to TRBD1. This CDR3 comprises 15 residues. CDR1 and CDR2 (germline): SGHTA, FQGNSA. After removal of 4 bases from V and 1 base from J, the junction contained 6 bases not matched to a gene. The CDR3 DNA sequence: TGTGCCAGCAGCTACCGGGACAGACTTAACTATGGCTACACCTTC. Translating gives CASSYRDRLNYGYTF.

V and J are TRBV21-1 and TRBJ2-2; the D call in the table, TRBD2, was not verified against the DNA. TRBV21-1 is flagged as a pseudogene. The CDR3 has 17 amino acids. The CDR3 loop reads CASSNPETSRGTGELFF. Written as DNA, the CDR3 is TGTGCCAGCAGCAACCCGGAGACTAGCCGCGGGACCGGGGAGCTGTTTTTT.

The chain couples TRBV19 to TRBJ1-1; 8 bases map to TRBD1. The CDR3 spans 14 residues. In germline, CDR1 is LNHDA, CDR2 SQIVND (reference sequence). After removal of 6 bases from V and 4 bases from J, the junction contained 7 bases not matched to a gene. CDR3 DNA sequence: TGTGCCAGTAGCAACCACAGGGGGGGCACTGAAGCTTTCTTT. Encoded protein: CASSNHRGGTEAFF.

The rearrangement joins TRBV11-2 to TRBJ2-7; 8 bases match TRBD2. Germline loops: CDR1 SGHAT, CDR2 FQNNGV. The CDR3 totals 18 residues. V lost 1 base, J lost 2 bases, and 13 bases stayed unmatched. This CDR3 is CASSLGAGYVAGPYEQYV. CDR3 nucleotides: TGTGCCAGCAGCTTAGGGGCGGGGTACGTAGCGGGGCCCTACGAGCAGTACGTC.

The J gene is TRBJ2-3, the V gene TRBV28; D perhaps matches TRBD1 (5 bases). V was shortened by 3 bases and J by 3 bases, with 13 bases between the two germline ends. The CDR3 totals 15 residues. CDR1 is MDHEN and CDR2 is SYDVKM in the germline V gene. The CDR3 protein is CASSLTDGLTDTQYF. In nucleotides, the CDR3 is TGTGCCAGCAGTTTGACAGATGGGCTGACAGATACGCAGTATTTT.